This T cell receptor beta chain appears in the sequencing data of a study of T cell responses to AZD1222 COVID-19 vaccine. On this clone: Its antigen is currently unknown. An end of the junction does not agree with germline; a read error may underlie this.

Study-level findings and limits: Mostly white British, mostly female donors; authors suggested clonal diversity may be underestimated. Repertoires were obtained solely post-peak T cell response.

Pooled samples include second doses given at about 4 or 12 weeks. The data were produced by immunoSEQ multiplex PCR, yet TCRdb's version contains in-frame clones alone and is incomplete. Of under 150,000 clones in the sample, roughly 92% are singletons; the top ten hold around 1.1%. This TCR was sampled from an adult who received the AZD1222 COVID-19 vaccine. This specimen was peripheral blood, taken 28 days after the second AZD1222 dose.

CDR3 sequence (DNA): TGTACCAGCAGTCAGATAACAGATACGCAGTATTTT. It yields the protein CTSSQITDTQYF. This chain uses TRBV3-1 (or the pseudogene TRBV3-2) with TRBJ2-3; no clear D. The CDR3 has 12 residues. Germline CDR1 is LGHDT and CDR2 is YNNKEL (reference sequence).